The 22 T cell receptor beta chains below come from one sample, sequenced in a study of T cells in Graves' hyperthyroidism and ophthalmopathy. Regions amplified from RNA transcripts were the TCR beta CDR3 regions. HTBI primers were used for first-round RT-PCR of the TCR CDR3. Each CDR3 protein is one row after TCRdb ran MiXCR on the multiplex PCR reads. This table has hundreds of thousands of distinct CDR3 sequences, roughly 13% appearing once. The material sequenced was blood. The source of these receptors is a woman aged 40-49 years with Graves' ophthalmopathy.

For this clonotype: This could be a read error, since a much larger clone is one nucleotide away. This likely comes from a read error, as the CDR3 has no conserved phenylalanine or tryptophan at its end. V usage is TRBV28 and J usage is TRBJ1-6, with a tentative D call TRBD1 (6 bases). The CDR3 loop spans 17 amino acids. V dropped 1 base and J dropped 7 bases, with 17 bases sitting between them. CDR1 MDHEN and CDR2 SYDVKM come from the germline V gene. CDR3 nucleotide sequence: TGTGCCAGCAGTTTATTTTCAGGGGCAGGGCTGAATTCACCCCTCCACTCT. Amino acid sequence: CASSLFSGAGLNSPLHS.

The V gene is TRBV7-2, the J gene TRBJ2-1, with TRBD2 matching 10 bases. V shed 1 base, J shed 4 bases, and the junction held 4 bases outside the gene matches. From germline, CDR1 is SGHTA and CDR2 FQGNSA. The CDR3 length is 16 residues. CDR3 DNA sequence: TGTGCCAGCAGCTTAGTGCCTAGCGGGGGTTACAATGAGCAGTTCTTC. Translated: CASSLVPSGGYNEQFF.

This clonotype showed up many times. The V gene is TRBV2, the J gene TRBJ1-5; D call uncertain. CDR1 and CDR2 (germline): SNHLY, FYNNEI. The CDR3 is 13 amino acids. V dropped 1 base and J dropped 4 bases, with 5 bases sitting between them. The CDR3 here is CASSEVRNQPQHF. The CDR3 DNA reads as TGTGCCAGCAGTGAAGTTAGAAATCAGCCCCAGCATTTT.

This clonotype appeared many times. The genes are TRBV19 and TRBJ1-3; D is uncertain. The germline V gene has CDR1 LNHDA and CDR2 SQIVND (reference sequence). This CDR3 spans 16 amino acids. V was pared by 7 bases and J by 0 bases, with 16 bases between. CDR3 region: CASTPAGRTSGNTIYF. The CDR3 nucleotides read TGTGCCAGTACCCCCGCGGGCAGGACCTCTGGAAACACCATATATTTT.

This chain joins TRBV4-1 and TRBJ2-7, with D possibly being TRBD1 (6 bases). The CDR3 is 14 amino acids. With 1 base removed from V and 3 bases from J, the gap between germline ends came to 10 bases. Germline loops: CDR1 MGHRA, CDR2 YSYEKL. CDR3 protein: CASSQGGQNYEQYF. In nucleotides, the CDR3 is TGCGCCAGCAGCCAAGGAGGACAGAACTACGAGCAGTACTTC.

Many counts were recorded for this clonotype. V is TRBV2 and J is TRBJ1-2; 8 bases are a match to TRBD1. The CDR3 consists of 14 residues. Germline V gene sequence: CDR1 SNHLY, CDR2 FYNNEI. V lost 6 bases and J lost 3; bases outside the gene matches: 6. The CDR3 loop reads CASRETGEYYGYTF. The CDR3 DNA follows: TGTGCCAGCAGGGAGACAGGGGAATACTATGGCTACACCTTC.

This clonotype was observed at least ten times. J is TRBJ1-1 and V is TRBV28; D gene unclear. CDR1 and CDR2 (germline): MDHEN, SYDVKM. Trimming cost V 7 bases and J 1 base, with 10 bases left between them. CDR3 length: 13 amino acids. The chain's CDR3 is CASIPVENTEAFF. The CDR3, as DNA: TGTGCCAGCATTCCGGTCGAGAACACTGAAGCTTTCTTT.

This clonotype occurred many times. V is TRBV6-1 and J is TRBJ1-1; D gene unclear. Germline CDR1 reads MNHNS; CDR2 reads SASEGT. There are 14 residues in the CDR3. V was shortened by 5 bases and J by 0 bases, with 10 bases between the two germline ends. CDR3 region: CASSRSAMNTEAFF. CDR3 DNA: TGTGCCAGCAGTCGATCAGCTATGAACACTGAAGCTTTCTTT.

Ten or more counts support this clonotype. The V gene is TRBV2, the J gene TRBJ2-1, with D perhaps TRBD1 (6 bases). This CDR3 contains 12 residues. The germline CDR1 and CDR2 sequences are SNHLY and FYNNEI. V was cut by 5 bases and J by 8 bases, with 10 bases left in between. CDR3 sequence: CASSFRGDEQFF. The CDR3 bases are TGTGCCAGCAGTTTCAGGGGTGATGAGCAGTTCTTC.

This clonotype was detected a few times. The chain employs TRBV13 and TRBJ1-1; D unresolved. The CDR3 length is 12 residues. Germline V gene sequence: CDR1 PRHDT, CDR2 FYEKMQ (reference sequence). Trimming took 5 bases from V and 6 from J, leaving 10 bases between them. CDR3 sequence: CASSPRGAEAFF. The CDR3 region has the DNA TGTGCCAGCAGCCCCCGGGGTGCTGAAGCTTTCTTT.

This clonotype was seen at least ten times. The chain links TRBV12-3 or TRBV12-4 to TRBJ2-1; 7 bases agree with TRBD2. With 4 bases clipped from V and 7 bases from J, the junction kept 25 bases outside the gene matches. CDR3 length: 20 residues. CDR3 region: CASSSPPGRGRLALGNEQFF. CDR3 nucleotides: TGTGCCAGCAGTTCCCCCCCGGGGCGGGGGAGACTTGCGTTAGGGAATGAGCAGTTCTTC.

Concerning this clonotype: A much larger clone sits a single nucleotide away, making a read error possible. The chain combines TRBV19 with TRBJ1-5; possible D gene TRBD1, 6 bases. Germline CDR1 LNHDA, CDR2 SQIVND (reference sequence). The CDR3 contains 16 residues. The CDR3 DNA sequence: TGTGCCGGTAGTATAATCCCATCGGGGGGCGGACAGCCCCAGCATTTT. Its protein is CAGSIIPSGGGQPQHF.

This clonotype was seen repeatedly, ten times or more. This chain connects TRBV6-1 to TRBJ2-5, with 9 positions matching TRBD2. The V and J ends lost 6 bases and 3 bases, in that order; junction bases with no gene match: 2. The germline V gene encodes CDR1 MNHNS and CDR2 SASEGT. The CDR3 consists of 13 residues. CDR3 loop: CASRTSGKETQYF. DNA of the CDR3: TGTGCCAGCAGGACTAGCGGCAAAGAGACCCAGTACTTC.

In this sample, this clonotype turned up many times. V gene TRBV12-3 or TRBV12-4 combines with J gene TRBJ2-7; 8 bases match TRBD1. V was pared by 5 bases and J by 0 bases, with 3 bases of the junction left unmatched. The CDR3 runs to 14 residues. For the CDR3, the DNA is TGTGCCAGCAGTCGGACAGGGAGCTCCTACGAGCAGTACTTC. Its translation: CASSRTGSSYEQYF.

This clonotype occurred a few times. The rearrangement uses TRBV4-2 and TRBJ2-1, with D possibly TRBD2 on 5 matching bases. The CDR3 contains 11 residues. Per germline, CDR1 LGHNA and CDR2 YNFKEQ. With 8 bases removed from V and 8 bases from J, the gap between germline ends came to 10 bases. CDR3 region: CASGSTYEQFF. CDR3 DNA: TGTGCCAGCGGGAGTACCTATGAGCAGTTCTTC.

This clonotype was seen repeatedly, ten times or more. V and J are TRBV30 and TRBJ1-6, with D uncertain. The CDR3 loop spans 14 amino acids. Germline V lookup: CDR1 GTSNPN, CDR2 SVGIG (reference sequence). Trimming stripped 3 bases from V and 9 bases from J, with 15 bases between. This CDR3 reads CAWRDRTRSSPLHF. DNA of the CDR3: TGTGCCTGGAGGGACCGGACCCGGAGTTCACCCCTCCACTTT.

There are a few counts of this clonotype. The J gene is TRBJ2-7, the V gene TRBV29-1; D is ambiguous. CDR3 length equals 14 residues. Germline CDR1 is SQVTM and CDR2 is ANQGSEA. V was clipped by 4 bases and J by 4 bases, with 17 bases between them. The DNA of the CDR3 is TGCAGCGTTGTGCTCCTGGGTCCTAGATACGAGCAGTACTTC. Translation: CSVVLLGPRYEQYF.

This clonotype was seen only a few times. The chain links TRBV5-6 to TRBJ1-3; 8 bases agree with TRBD1. CDR3 length equals 16 residues. Per the germline V gene, CDR1 is SGHDT and CDR2 is YYEEEE. With 4 bases clipped from V and 0 bases from J, the junction kept 6 bases outside the gene matches. The CDR3 region is CASSEGQAFSGNTIYF. The CDR3 bases are TGTGCCAGCAGCGAGGGACAGGCCTTCTCTGGAAACACCATATATTTT.

This clonotype was seen ten or more times. The V call is TRBV29-1, the J call TRBJ1-1, with TRBD1 identical over 7 bases. Losses at the gene ends were 1 base for V and 2 bases for J; bases not matched to a gene: 4. The CDR3 totals 14 residues. CDR1 SQVTM and CDR2 ANQGSEA come from the germline V gene. The CDR3 region is CSVEGRGPNTEAFF. The CDR3 DNA follows: TGCAGCGTTGAAGGGAGGGGGCCCAACACTGAAGCTTTCTTT.

This clonotype was seen repeatedly, ten times or more. The chain is built from TRBV24-1 and TRBJ1-5; 7 nucleotides match TRBD1. Germline V gives CDR1 KGHDR, CDR2 SFDVKD. The trim removed 2 bases at V and 7 bases at J, leaving 7 bases unmatched. The CDR3 length is 15 residues. For the CDR3, the DNA is TGTGCCACCAGTGATTCACAACAGGGGTCGCAGCCCCAGCATTTT. It specifies CATSDSQQGSQPQHF.

There are a few counts of this clonotype. The chain is built from TRBV25-1 and TRBJ2-1, with 10 bases aligning to TRBD2. Germline loops: CDR1 MGHDK, CDR2 SYGVNS. This CDR3 spans 12 amino acids. Trimming removed 8 bases from V and 10 bases from J; junction bases left unmatched: 5. As DNA, the CDR3 is TGTGCCAGCGGGACTAGCGCGTCCGAGCAGTTCTTC. It encodes CASGTSASEQFF. Full variable domain (missing parts from reference TRBV25-1 and TRBJ2-1): EADIYQTPRYLVIGTGKKITLECSQTMGHDKMYWYQQDPGMELHLIHYSYGVNSTEKGDLSSESTVSRIRTEHFPLTLESARPSHTSQYLCASGTSASEQFFGPGTRLTVL.

There are many counts of this clonotype. CDR3: CSARNRMNTEAFF. Written as DNA, the CDR3 is TGCAGTGCTAGAAACAGGATGAACACTGAAGCTTTCTTT. The chain employs TRBV20-1 and TRBJ1-1; D is possibly TRBD1 (5 bases). Germline CDR1 reads DFQATT; CDR2 reads SNEGSKA (reference sequence). This CDR3 region has 13 residues. The V gene lost 2 bases and the J gene lost 0 bases, with 7 bases spanning the gap.